This record covers a single TCR beta chain. This clone was counted a single time. The antigen it binds to is not known. Per-base qualities were not stored, and no clone one base away is much larger. This record belongs to a study of PD-L1 blockade in urothelial cancer (dated by TCRdb to 2017 to 2019). With regard to the full study: Every patient began therapy in about 2014 and was given atezolizumab 1,200 mg intravenously every 3 weeks. An exploratory multi-omic analysis was conducted of the somatic, immune and clinical correlates of response to PD-L1 blockade with atezolizumab in urothelial cancer. Roughly ten patients achieved durable clinical benefit and approximately 20 did not. Blood samples were analyzed at two time points: 3 weeks after treatment start (second dose) and 6 weeks after treatment start. In the same patients, pretreatment tumors underwent whole exome sequencing and RNA sequencing in addition to TCR sequencing. Durable clinical benefit meant progression-free survival longer than 6 months, and TCR features were also tested against progression-free and overall survival. An ECOG performance status of 0 or 1 was recorded for the patients, and 0 to 3 prior chemotherapy regimens had been received by the patients. Pretreatment tumor samples, along with matched peripheral blood collected serially before and after atezolizumab treatment, underwent TCR sequencing. About nine tenths of the roughly 29 patients were identified as males with urothelial cancer of bladder origin, and a prior smoking history was reported by 18 of 29 patients. Blood samples gave median yields of around 140,000 T cells and tens of thousands of unique TCRs, along with a median clonality of about 0.084. Twenty-nine patients had pretreatment blood TCR-seq, roughly 24 had at least one posttreatment blood collection, and roughly 24 had tumor TCR-seq. Study-wide conclusions, independent of this receptor: At 3 weeks after the start of treatment, tumor-associated TCR clones in peripheral blood had expanded more in patients with durable benefit (n ≈ 24, p = 0.022). Because the sample size was small (n ≈ 28) and many of the analyses were exploratory, the results are meant to be hypothesis-generating. Improved progression-free and overall survival was associated with having pretreatment peripheral blood TCR clonality below the median.

Sequences SGHTS (CDR1) and YDEGEE (CDR2) are obtained from the germline V gene. The junction shows trimming of 4 bases on V and 4 bases on J, and the gene matches do not reach 5 bases of it. Reading from cysteine to phenylalanine, the CDR3 counts 15 amino acids. Kept here is only the CDR3 DNA, which spans 45 bases and is read in frame from base 1. The time point tag for this specimen amounts to: peripheral blood 6 weeks after treatment start. The cohort included about 29 patients with locally advanced or metastatic urothelial carcinoma who were treated at Memorial Sloan Kettering on a trial protocol. Peripheral blood mononuclear cells were collected from each patient pretreatment and during treatment, giving between 1 and 8 total time points per patient. The Qiagen DNeasy Blood extraction kit was used to purify genomic DNA from total PBMCs and tumor samples. PBMCs were collected pretreatment and during treatment, and were isolated and stored as previously described.

Synthetic TCR analog templates were spiked into each PCR so that absolute template abundance could be estimated from read counts. The immunoSEQ assay used bias-controlled V and J gene primers to amplify TCRbeta CDR3 regions from genomic DNA. Sequencing of rearranged TCRbeta segments was performed at approximately 20X coverage. The original pipeline was this. Sequencing errors were corrected by clustering, and CDR3s were annotated against IMGT so that V, D and J genes could be assigned. Out-of-frame and stop-codon sequences were excluded, and only productive TCRbeta rearrangements were used in downstream analyses. Clonality was computed as one minus Shannon entropy normalized by the log of the number of unique productive sequences. Clones differing between time points or between blood and tumor were identified by Fisher's exact test with Benjamini-Hochberg correction at adjusted p below 0.01. The clones in this table, taken by TCRdb from immuneACCESS, are in-frame only. Not every clone is retained; where verified, under half of the shortfall comes from an unresolved V gene, and the cause of the rest is unknown. V and J calls and clone size follow that table, whereas D and trimming were derived from the DNA. In this sample the table shows around 50,000 clones, 88% of which occur a single time. Jointly, the top ten make up 2% to 2.5% of the sample.

The TCR comes from a man aged 55 to 69 with urothelial cancer. The source was PBMCs, collected around atezolizumab (anti-PD-L1) treatment. This sequence uses TRBV5-8 and TRBJ2-1; TRBD1 matches 10 bases in the middle. The CDR3 loop reads CASSRGQGNYNEQFF. Here is the DNA: TGTGCCAGCAGCCGGGGACAGGGGAATTACAATGAGCAGTTCTTC.